These 4 T cell receptor beta chains share one sample of origin, sequenced in a study of cytomegalovirus exposure and HLA in healthy donors. Primers included in the PCR were 60 Vbeta and 13 Jbeta primers. Only in-frame clones appear in the TCRdb table, and some are missing; sequencing was by immunoSEQ multiplex PCR. The sample holds about 140,000 clones; 76% are singletons and the top ten take approximately 3%. Sample: PBMCs. These receptors were taken from a male donor in good health and CMV-seronegative.

The rearrangement uses TRBV27 and TRBJ2-7; 12 bases match TRBD2. The CDR3 contains 15 residues. J lost 0 bases, V lost 4 bases, and 1 base had no gene match. Germline CDR1 is MNHEY and CDR2 is SMNVEV (reference sequence). The CDR3 sequence: CASSSGLAGSYEQYF. In DNA, the CDR3 is TGTGCCAGCAGTTCGGGACTAGCGGGCTCCTACGAGCAGTACTTC.

V usage is TRBV28 and J usage is TRBJ1-1; 7 nucleotides line up with TRBD1. V lost 5 bases, J lost 4 bases, and 7 bases stayed unmatched. The CDR3 length is 14 residues. Germline lookup yields CDR1 MDHEN and CDR2 SYDVKM. The CDR3: CASSAPGGGTEAFF. The CDR3 DNA follows: TGTGCCAGCAGTGCGCCAGGGGGAGGCACTGAAGCTTTCTTT.

The V gene is TRBV30, the J gene TRBJ1-5; tentatively, D is TRBD1 (5 bases). Germline V gene lookup returns CDR1 GTSNPN and CDR2 SVGIG (reference sequence). This CDR3 contains 16 residues. The ends were cut back, 0 bases at V and 4 bases at J, with 16 bases in the middle. The CDR3: CAWSVRGSRLNQPQHF. The CDR3 coding sequence is TGTGCCTGGAGTGTAAGGGGCTCACGCCTAAATCAGCCCCAGCATTTT.

J is TRBJ2-3 and V is TRBV7-3; perhaps TRBD2 as D (5 bases). V gave up 1 base and J gave up 5 bases, with 10 bases separating them. The CDR3 contains 14 residues. Germline assignment: CDR1 SGHTA and CDR2 FQGTGA. CDR3 nucleotides: TGTGCCAGCAGCTTAAACCCTGCGGGAGATACGCAGTATTTT. Translating gives CASSLNPAGDTQYF. Looking up the rest from reference TRBV7-3 and TRBJ2-3 gives the full variable domain: GAGVSQTPSNKVTEKGKYVELRCDPISGHTALYWYRQSLGQGPEFLIYFQGTGAADDSGLPNDRFFAVRPEGSVSTLKIQRTERGDSAVYLCASSLNPAGDTQYFGPGTRLTVL.